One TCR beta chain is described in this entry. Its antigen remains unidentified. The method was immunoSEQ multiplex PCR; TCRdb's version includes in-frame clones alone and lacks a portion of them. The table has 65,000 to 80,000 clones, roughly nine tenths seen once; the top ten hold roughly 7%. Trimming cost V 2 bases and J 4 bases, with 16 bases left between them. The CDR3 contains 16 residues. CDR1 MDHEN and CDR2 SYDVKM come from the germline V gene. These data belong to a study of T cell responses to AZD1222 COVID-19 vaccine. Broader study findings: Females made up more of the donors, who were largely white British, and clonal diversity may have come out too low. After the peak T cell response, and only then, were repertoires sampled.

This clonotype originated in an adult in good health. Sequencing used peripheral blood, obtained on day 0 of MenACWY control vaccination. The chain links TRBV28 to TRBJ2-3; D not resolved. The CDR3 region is CASSLAQHQMADTQYF. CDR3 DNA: TGTGCCAGCAGTTTAGCCCAACACCAAATGGCAGATACGCAGTATTTT.